The 20 T cell receptor beta chains below were found in one sample sequenced in a study of HIV-infected patients and healthy controls. cDNA was made from 400 to 500 ng RNA using alpha and beta constant primers. Separate chain-specific third strand synthesis with multiplexing indices produced the alpha and beta libraries. Each CDR3 protein is one row after TCRdb ran MiXCR on the 5' RACE reads. Found here are 10,000 to 11,000 distinct CDR3 sequences, around 6% of them singletons; the top ten hold roughly 28%. Roughly three months, about 14 weeks, into antiretroviral therapy, follow-up blood was collected. All unsorted peripheral T cells were captured because whole blood was used without fractionation. The sample here was blood, taken during antiretroviral therapy. Source of these receptors: an adult with HIV infection. The donor label of this sample is uncertain.

There are many counts of this clonotype. This sequence joins TRBV29-1 and TRBJ2-7, with 10 bases that match TRBD1. The germline gives CDR1 SQVTM, CDR2 ANQGSEA. This CDR3 contains 13 residues. Trimming took 2 bases from V and 4 from J; bases not matched to a gene: 2. CDR3 nucleotides: TGCAGCGTTGAAAGGGACAGGGGTTACGAGCAGTACTTC. Its translation is CSVERDRGYEQYF.

Many counts were recorded for this clonotype. V gene TRBV3-1 combines with J gene TRBJ2-3; 9 bases are a match to TRBD2. Germline CDR1 is LGHDT and CDR2 is YNNKEL (reference sequence). CDR3 length: 14 residues. V lost 0 bases to trimming and J lost 9 bases; unmatched junction nucleotides: 4. CDR3 region: CASSQEASGITQYF. Here the CDR3 DNA reads TGTGCCAGCAGCCAAGAGGCTAGCGGGATCACGCAGTATTTT.

This clonotype was seen at least ten times. The chain joins TRBV18 to TRBJ2-5, with 8 bases fitting TRBD1. Germline CDR1 reads KGHSH; CDR2 reads LQKENI. The CDR3 covers 15 residues. Losses at the gene ends were 4 bases for V and 1 base for J; bases not matched to a gene: 5. For the CDR3, the DNA is TGTGCCAGCTCACAGACAGGGGTCATCCAAGAGACCCAGTACTTC. It encodes CASSQTGVIQETQYF.

This clonotype is labeled medium-sized. This chain uses TRBV6-2 or TRBV6-3 with TRBJ2-3, with TRBD2 matching 12 bases. V lost 5 bases and J lost 4; bases outside the gene matches: 4. The CDR3 spans 15 residues. The germline CDR1 and CDR2 sequences are MNHEY and SVGEGT. CDR3: CASSRTSGNSDTQYF. The CDR3 bases are TGTGCCAGCAGTCGGACTAGCGGGAACTCAGATACGCAGTATTTT.

This clonotype is termed medium-sized (0.01 to 0.1%). This chain joins TRBV10-3 and TRBJ2-3; TRBD2 matches at 10 bases. Per the germline V gene, CDR1 is ENHRY and CDR2 is SYGVKD. V lost 0 bases, J lost 1 base, and 4 bases stayed unmatched. CDR3 length equals 17 residues. CDR3 sequence reads: CAISESRTSGGTDTQYF. DNA for the CDR3: TGTGCCATCAGTGAGTCGAGAACTAGCGGGGGCACAGATACGCAGTATTTT.

The V call is TRBV6-6, the J call TRBJ2-1; D call uncertain. Germline V gene sequence: CDR1 MNHNY, CDR2 SVGAGI (reference sequence). CDR3 length equals 13 residues. The V and J ends lost 0 bases and 9 bases respectively, with 9 bases between them. The chain's CDR3 is CASSYSERSEQFF. Written as DNA, the CDR3 is TGTGCCAGCAGTTACTCGGAGCGTAGTGAGCAGTTCTTC.

This clonotype has at least ten counts. V and J are TRBV18 and TRBJ2-1; perhaps D is TRBD1 or TRBD2 (5 bases each). The CDR3 has 12 residues. V lost 0 bases, J lost 8 bases, and 5 bases lay in between. CDR1 and CDR2 from the germline V gene are KGHSH and LQKENI. CDR3: CASSPPGDEQFF. The DNA for the CDR3 is TGTGCCAGCTCACCACCGGGGGATGAGCAGTTCTTC.

The CDR3 DNA reads TGTGCCAGCAGTTTGGGAGCGGCGCTGGGGAACACTGAAGCTTTCTTT. This translates into CASSLGAALGNTEAFF. The J gene is TRBJ1-1, the V gene TRBV28; D not resolved. The CDR3 totals 16 residues. V lost 3 bases and J 1 base, leaving 15 bases between the germline ends. Germline CDR1 reads MDHEN; CDR2 reads SYDVKM. Full variable domain (rest looked up from reference TRBV28 and TRBJ1-1): DVKVTQSSRYLVKRTGEKVFLECVQDMDHENMFWYRQDPGLGLRLIYFSYDVKMKEKGDIPEGYSVSREKKERFSLILESASTNQTSMYLCASSLGAALGNTEAFFGQGTRLTVV.

The chain combines TRBV19 with TRBJ1-1, with D maybe TRBD1 (6 bases). The germline V gene encodes CDR1 LNHDA and CDR2 SQIVND (reference sequence). V gave up 3 bases and J gave up 1 base, with 6 bases separating them. CDR3 length: 13 amino acids. This CDR3 is CASSIRGNTEAFF. The CDR3 region has the DNA TGTGCCAGTAGTATCAGGGGGAACACTGAAGCTTTCTTT.

At least ten counts were recorded for this clonotype. V and J are TRBV6-1 and TRBJ2-7; D unclear. The V gene's germline CDR1 is MNHNS and CDR2 SASEGT. This CDR3 is built from 12 residues. Trimming took off 3 bases at V and 5 bases at J, with 8 bases between the two ends. The CDR3 bases are TGTGCCAGCAGTGATATGGTTGACGAGCAGTACTTC. Amino acid sequence: CASSDMVDEQYF.

By share, this clonotype counts as medium-sized. The chain joins TRBV6-5 to TRBJ1-1; D not certain. The CDR3 runs to 16 residues. Between the trimmed V and J ends, which lost 0 bases and 5 bases, there was a span of 16 bases. Germline CDR1 and CDR2: MNHEY and SVGAGI. CDR3 coding DNA: TGTGCCAGCAGTTACTCGATTCATACTCTTGTAACTGAAGCTTTCTTT. Translating gives CASSYSIHTLVTEAFF.

This clonotype appeared many times. This chain links TRBV18 with TRBJ1-1; maybe TRBD1 (5 bases). V was shortened by 6 bases and J by 13 bases, with 30 bases between the two germline ends. Germline V gene sequence: CDR1 KGHSH, CDR2 LQKENI. This CDR3 is 16 amino acids long. The CDR3, as DNA: TGTGCCAGCTCTAACCACTCTGTCCGGGACGGCCGGGTGGTTTTCTTT. Its protein is CASSNHSVRDGRVVFF.

Within the sample, this clonotype is medium-sized. This chain connects TRBV10-3 to TRBJ1-1, with D maybe TRBD1 (6 bases). CDR3 size: 11 residues. V gave up 11 bases and J gave up 5 bases, with 12 bases separating them. Germline V gene data show CDR1 as ENHRY and CDR2 as SYGVKD. The CDR3 is CASTGATEAFF. Written as DNA, the CDR3 is TGTGCCTCGACGGGGGCGACTGAAGCTTTCTTT.

This clonotype is labeled as medium-sized. This chain joins TRBV6-5 and TRBJ2-7; TRBD2 might be the D (5 bases). CDR1 is MNHEY and CDR2 is SVGAGI in the germline V gene. Trimming took 2 bases from V and 2 from J, leaving 7 bases between them. CDR3 length equals 13 residues. The DNA for the CDR3 is TGTGCCAGCAGTTACGTCGGGACCTACGAGCAGTACTTC. Translating gives CASSYVGTYEQYF.

Within the sample, this clonotype is medium-sized. This chain joins TRBV5-4 and TRBJ2-5, with a weak D call TRBD2 (6 bases). V gave up 1 base and J gave up 2 bases, with 15 bases separating them. This CDR3 is 16 amino acids long. CDR1 is SGHNT, CDR2 YYREEE, per germline (reference sequence). CDR3 DNA sequence: TGTGCCAGCAGCTTGTCGTTTAGCGGATTACAAGAGACCCAGTACTTC. This codes for CASSLSFSGLQETQYF. The whole variable domain, filled in from reference TRBV5-4 and TRBJ2-5, reads ETGVTQSPTHLIKTRGQQVTLRCSSQSGHNTVSWYQQALGQGPQFIFQYYREEENGRGNFPPRFSGLQFPNYSSELNVNALELDDSALYLCASSLSFSGLQETQYFGPGTRLLVL.

The table lists this clonotype with many counts. The rearrangement joins TRBV4-1 to TRBJ2-5; no definite D call. This CDR3 spans 14 amino acids. The germline CDR1 and CDR2 sequences are MGHRA and YSYEKL. Trimming removed 1 base from V and 4 bases from J, with 10 bases in between. The CDR3 sequence: CASSQVTRRETQYF. As DNA, the CDR3 is TGCGCCAGCAGCCAAGTCACACGTCGAGAGACCCAGTACTTC.

This clonotype was found many times. The chain joins TRBV6-1 to TRBJ2-5; 8 positions agree with TRBD2. The trim removed 6 bases at V and 4 bases at J, leaving 1 base unmatched. The CDR3 is made up of 12 amino acids. CDR1 and CDR2 (germline): MNHNS, SASEGT. CDR3 residues: CASRRGGETQYF. Written as DNA, the CDR3 is TGTGCCAGCAGACGGGGGGGAGAGACCCAGTACTTC.

This clonotype appeared many times. The chain joins TRBV29-1 to TRBJ1-1; 8 bases line up with TRBD1. CDR3 length: 15 amino acids. Germline values: CDR1 SQVTM, CDR2 ANQGSEA. Trimming took 4 bases from V and 6 from J; bases not matched to a gene: 13. CDR3 protein: CSVGDVLQGASEAFF. CDR3 nucleotide sequence: TGCAGCGTTGGAGACGTGTTGCAGGGGGCCTCTGAAGCTTTCTTT.

Worth noting for this clonotype: At one boundary the junction diverges from the germline segment, which might be a read error. The chain links TRBV6-2 or TRBV6-3 to TRBJ1-5, with D perhaps TRBD1 (5 bases). CDR1 MNHEY and CDR2 SVGEGT come from the germline V gene. The CDR3 spans 16 residues. CDR3 DNA: TGTGCCAGCAGTTACTCTTCAGGGTACAACAATCATCCCCAGCATTTT. Translating gives CASSYSSGYNNHPQHF.

At least ten counts were recorded for this clonotype. This chain connects TRBV5-4 to TRBJ2-3; D is unclear. The CDR3 is 12 amino acids. Germline lookup yields CDR1 SGHNT and CDR2 YYREEE (reference sequence). The V end lost 1 base, the J end lost 0 bases, and 0 bases lay between the germline ends. CDR3 DNA sequence: TGTGCCAGCAGCTTGAGCACAGATACGCAGTATTTT. Translated, it gives CASSLSTDTQYF.